This section outlines one TCR beta chain sequence together with its context. Libraries were prepared by immunoSEQ multiplex PCR; TCRdb keeps only in-frame clonotypes and omits some of them. The repertoire consists of 25,000 to 30,000 clones, with 60% to 80% occurring once and the leading ten covering roughly 21%. There are 14 residues in the CDR3. This entry comes from a study of blood T cell repertoires in COVID-19. In the study overall: Researchers got acute and convalescent COVID-19 samples from the United States, Italy and Spain.

This rearrangement joins TRBV21-1 to TRBJ2-5; the D call TRBD2 from the table was never checked on the DNA. TRBV21-1 is a pseudogene locus. Input material: peripheral blood. The receptor comes from a boy aged 2-9 years with active or convalescent COVID-19. The CDR3 protein is CASSTGGRRETQYF. CDR3 sequence (DNA): TGTGCCAGCAGCACCGGCGGGAGGAGGGAGACCCAGTACTTC.